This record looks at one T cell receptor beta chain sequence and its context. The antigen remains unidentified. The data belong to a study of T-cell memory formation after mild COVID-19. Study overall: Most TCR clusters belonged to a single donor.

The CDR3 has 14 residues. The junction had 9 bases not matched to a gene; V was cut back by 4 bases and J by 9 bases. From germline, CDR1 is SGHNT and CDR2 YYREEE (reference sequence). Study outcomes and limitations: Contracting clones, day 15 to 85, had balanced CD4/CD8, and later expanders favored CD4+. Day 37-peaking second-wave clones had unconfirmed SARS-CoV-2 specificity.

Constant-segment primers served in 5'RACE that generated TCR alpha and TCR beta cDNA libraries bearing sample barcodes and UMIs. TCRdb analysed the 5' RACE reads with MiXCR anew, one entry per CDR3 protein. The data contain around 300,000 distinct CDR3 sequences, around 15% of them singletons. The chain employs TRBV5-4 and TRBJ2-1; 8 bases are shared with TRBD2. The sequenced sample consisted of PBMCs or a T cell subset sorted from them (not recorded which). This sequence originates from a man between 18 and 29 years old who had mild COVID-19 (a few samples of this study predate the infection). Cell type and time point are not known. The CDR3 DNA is TGTGCCAGCAGCGGGGGACTAGTGGGCGGTGAGCAGTTCTTC. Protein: CASSGGLVGGEQFF.